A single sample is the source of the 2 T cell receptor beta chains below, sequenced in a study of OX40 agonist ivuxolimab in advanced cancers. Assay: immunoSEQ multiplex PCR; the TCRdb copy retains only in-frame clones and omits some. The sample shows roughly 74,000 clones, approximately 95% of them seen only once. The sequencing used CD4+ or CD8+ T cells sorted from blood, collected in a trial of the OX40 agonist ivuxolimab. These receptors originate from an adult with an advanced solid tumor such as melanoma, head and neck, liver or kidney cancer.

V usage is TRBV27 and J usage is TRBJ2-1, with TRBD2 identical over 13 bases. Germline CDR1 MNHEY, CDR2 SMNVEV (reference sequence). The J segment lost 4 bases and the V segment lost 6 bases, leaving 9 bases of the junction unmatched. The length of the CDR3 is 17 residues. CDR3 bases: TGTGCCAGCAGCTATCTCGGGACTAGCGGGATATACAATGAGCAGTTCTTC. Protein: CASSYLGTSGIYNEQFF.

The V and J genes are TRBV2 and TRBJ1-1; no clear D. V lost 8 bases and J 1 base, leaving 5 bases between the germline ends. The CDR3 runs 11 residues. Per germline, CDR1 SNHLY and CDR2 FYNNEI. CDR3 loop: CASRENTEAFF. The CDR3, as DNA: TGTGCCAGCCGGGAGAACACTGAAGCTTTCTTT.